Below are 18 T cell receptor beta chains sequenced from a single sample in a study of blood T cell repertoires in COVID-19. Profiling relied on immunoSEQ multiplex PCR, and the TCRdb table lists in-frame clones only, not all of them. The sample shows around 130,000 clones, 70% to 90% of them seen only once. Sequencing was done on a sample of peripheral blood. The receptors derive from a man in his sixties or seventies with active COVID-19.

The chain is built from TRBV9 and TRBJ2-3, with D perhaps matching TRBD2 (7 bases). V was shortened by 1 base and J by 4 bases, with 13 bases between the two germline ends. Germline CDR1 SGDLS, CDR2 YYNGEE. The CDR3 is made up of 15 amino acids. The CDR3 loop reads CASSVMGEGADTQYF. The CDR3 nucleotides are TGTGCCAGCAGCGTAATGGGGGAGGGGGCAGATACGCAGTATTTT.

CDR3 sequence (DNA): TGCGCCAGCAGCTTGGTAGGGACTAGCGGGTCTGAGCAGTTCTTC. Its protein is CASSLVGTSGSEQFF. The chain combines TRBV5-1 with TRBJ2-1, with 12 bases identical to TRBD2. V shed 0 bases, J shed 9 bases, and the junction held 4 bases outside the gene matches. This CDR3 region has 15 residues. CDR1 and CDR2 from the germline V gene are SGHRS and YFSETQ.

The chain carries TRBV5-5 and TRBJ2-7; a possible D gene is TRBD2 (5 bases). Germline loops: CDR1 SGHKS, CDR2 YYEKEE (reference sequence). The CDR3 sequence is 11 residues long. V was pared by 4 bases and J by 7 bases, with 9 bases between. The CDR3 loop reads CASSPWEEQYF. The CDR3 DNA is TGTGCCAGCAGCCCATGGGAGGAGCAGTACTTC.

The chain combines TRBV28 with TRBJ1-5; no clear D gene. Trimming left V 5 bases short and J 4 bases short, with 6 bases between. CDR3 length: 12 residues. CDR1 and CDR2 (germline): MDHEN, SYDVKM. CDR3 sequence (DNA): TGTGCCAGCAGTCCCACAAATCAGCCCCAGCATTTT. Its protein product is CASSPTNQPQHF.

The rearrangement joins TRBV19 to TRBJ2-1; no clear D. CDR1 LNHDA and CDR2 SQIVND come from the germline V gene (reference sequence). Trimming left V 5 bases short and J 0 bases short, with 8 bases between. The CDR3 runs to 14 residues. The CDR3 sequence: CASSPRYSYNEQFF. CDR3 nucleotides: TGTGCCAGTAGTCCTCGGTACTCCTACAATGAGCAGTTCTTC.

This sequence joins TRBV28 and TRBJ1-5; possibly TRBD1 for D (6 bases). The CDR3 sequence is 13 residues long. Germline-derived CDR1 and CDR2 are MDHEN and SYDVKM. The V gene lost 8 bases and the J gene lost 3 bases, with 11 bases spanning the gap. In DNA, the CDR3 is TGTGCCAGCGGAACAGGGTTCAATCAGCCCCAGCATTTT. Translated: CASGTGFNQPQHF. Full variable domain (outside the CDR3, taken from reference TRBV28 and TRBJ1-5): DVKVTQSSRYLVKRTGEKVFLECVQDMDHENMFWYRQDPGLGLRLIYFSYDVKMKEKGDIPEGYSVSREKKERFSLILESASTNQTSMYLCASGTGFNQPQHFGDGTRLSIL.

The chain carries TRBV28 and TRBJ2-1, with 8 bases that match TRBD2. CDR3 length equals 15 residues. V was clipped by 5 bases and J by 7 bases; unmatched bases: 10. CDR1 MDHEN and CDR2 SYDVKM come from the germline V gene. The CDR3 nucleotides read TGTGCCAGCAGTCCCCCGGGGCAGCGGGAGAATGAGCAGTTCTTC. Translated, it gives CASSPPGQRENEQFF.

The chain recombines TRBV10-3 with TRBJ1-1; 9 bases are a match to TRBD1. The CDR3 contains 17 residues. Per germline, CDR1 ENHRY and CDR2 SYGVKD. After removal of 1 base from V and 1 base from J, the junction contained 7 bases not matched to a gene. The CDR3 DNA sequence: TGTGCCATCAGTGAGTACCCCGGGACAGGGCCGAACACTGAAGCTTTCTTT. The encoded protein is CAISEYPGTGPNTEAFF.

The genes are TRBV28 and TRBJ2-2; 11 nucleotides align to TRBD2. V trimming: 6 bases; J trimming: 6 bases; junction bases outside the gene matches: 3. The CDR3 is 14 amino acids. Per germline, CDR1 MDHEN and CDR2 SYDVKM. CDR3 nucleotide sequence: TGTGCCAGCAGACGTAGCGGGGGGGCCGGGGAGCTGTTTTTT. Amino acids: CASRRSGGAGELFF.

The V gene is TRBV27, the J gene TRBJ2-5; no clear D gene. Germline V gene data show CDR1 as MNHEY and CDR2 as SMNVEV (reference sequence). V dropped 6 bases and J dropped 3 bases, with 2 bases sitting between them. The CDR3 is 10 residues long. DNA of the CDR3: TGTGCCAGCAGCGAAGAGACCCAGTACTTC. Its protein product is CASSEETQYF.

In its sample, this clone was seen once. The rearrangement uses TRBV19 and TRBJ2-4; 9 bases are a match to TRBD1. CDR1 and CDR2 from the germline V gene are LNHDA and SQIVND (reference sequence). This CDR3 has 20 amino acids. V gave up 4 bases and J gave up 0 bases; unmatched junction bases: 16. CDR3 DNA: TGTGCCAGTAGTACCATGCCGGGACAGGGAGGGGGTCTAGCCAAAAACATTCAGTACTTC. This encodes CASSTMPGQGGGLAKNIQYF.

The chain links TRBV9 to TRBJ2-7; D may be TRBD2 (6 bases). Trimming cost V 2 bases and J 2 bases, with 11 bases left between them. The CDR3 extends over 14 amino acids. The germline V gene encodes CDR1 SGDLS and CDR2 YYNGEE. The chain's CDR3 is CASSVLAEAYEQYF. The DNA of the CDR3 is TGTGCCAGCAGCGTTTTAGCGGAGGCCTACGAGCAGTACTTC.

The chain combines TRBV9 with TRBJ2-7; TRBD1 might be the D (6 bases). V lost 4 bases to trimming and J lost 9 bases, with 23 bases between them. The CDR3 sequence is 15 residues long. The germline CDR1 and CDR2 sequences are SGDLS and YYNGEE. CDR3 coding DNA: TGTGCCAGCAGCCCCAGGGGCAGTCCCCATCCTGGGCAGTACTTC. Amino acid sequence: CASSPRGSPHPGQYF.

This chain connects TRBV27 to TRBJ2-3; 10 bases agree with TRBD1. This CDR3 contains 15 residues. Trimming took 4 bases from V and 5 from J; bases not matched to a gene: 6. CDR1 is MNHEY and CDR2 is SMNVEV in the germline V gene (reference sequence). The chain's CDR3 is CASSSFRTGGDTQYF. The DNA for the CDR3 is TGTGCCAGCAGTTCCTTCAGGACAGGGGGAGATACGCAGTATTTT.

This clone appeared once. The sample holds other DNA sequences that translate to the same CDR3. The CDR3 DNA follows: TGTGCCAGCAGTTCGTACAATGAGCAGTTCTTC. Protein sequence: CASSSYNEQFF. The chain joins TRBV28 to TRBJ2-1, with D hard to call. The CDR3 is made up of 11 amino acids. Germline V CDR1 and CDR2: MDHEN, SYDVKM. V gave up 4 bases and J gave up 4 bases, with 2 bases separating them.

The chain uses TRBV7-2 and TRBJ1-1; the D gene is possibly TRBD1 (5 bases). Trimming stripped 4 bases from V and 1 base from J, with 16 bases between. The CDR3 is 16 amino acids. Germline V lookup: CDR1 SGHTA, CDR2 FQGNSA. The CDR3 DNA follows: TGTGCCAGCAGCTCTCGTCCCGCGGGGGAGAACACTGAAGCTTTCTTT. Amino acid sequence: CASSSRPAGENTEAFF.

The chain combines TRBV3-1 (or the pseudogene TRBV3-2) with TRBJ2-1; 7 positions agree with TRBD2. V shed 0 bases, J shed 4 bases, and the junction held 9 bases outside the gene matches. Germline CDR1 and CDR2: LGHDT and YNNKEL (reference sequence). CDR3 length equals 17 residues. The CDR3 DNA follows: TGTGCCAGCAGCCAAGATCGGTTCCTAGCGGTTTACAATGAGCAGTTCTTC. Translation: CASSQDRFLAVYNEQFF.

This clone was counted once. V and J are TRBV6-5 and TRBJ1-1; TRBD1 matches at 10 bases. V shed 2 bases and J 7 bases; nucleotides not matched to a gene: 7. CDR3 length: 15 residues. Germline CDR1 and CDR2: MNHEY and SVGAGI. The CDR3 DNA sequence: TGTGCCAGCAGTTACCAGGGACAGGGGAAAATTGAAGCTTTCTTT. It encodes CASSYQGQGKIEAFF.